The following is a T cell receptor beta chain sequence with its context. This entry is derived from a study of blood T cell repertoires in COVID-19. Study overall: COVID-19 samples, acute and convalescent, were from the United States, Italy and Spain. PBMCs, B-cell-depleted T cells, or T cells provided the cDNA or gDNA that made up the material.

In the authors' workflow: Amplification of reference gene primers provided the estimated nucleated cell counts. This table comes from immunoSEQ multiplex PCR, and its TCRdb copy is limited to in-frame clones, with some not included. D and trimming come from the DNA, and the V and J calls and clone size come from that table. This sample has approximately 250,000 clones; roughly 82% occur once, and the top ten carry approximately 5.5%. V lost 7 bases and J lost 5, with 14 bases in between. The CDR3 sequence is 13 residues long. In Seattle, patients joined the study during active infection and were tracked longitudinally.

The chain employs TRBV12-3 or TRBV12-4 and TRBJ1-2, with a weak D call TRBD1 (6 bases). The sequencing input was peripheral blood. This receptor was taken from an elderly woman with COVID-19, enrolled during active disease. The CDR3 sequence is CASTLRQGYGYTF. CDR3 DNA: TGTGCCAGCACCCTACGGCAGGGGTATGGCTACACCTTC.